This passage covers 13 T cell receptor beta chains from one sample sequenced in a study of T cell repertoires in cytomegalovirus infection. TCRdb reprocessed the reads with MiXCR, giving one entry per CDR3 protein. The table shows 900,000 to 950,000 distinct CDR3 sequences, with more than 25% occurring only once. Which antigens these TCRs recognize remains unknown. Material: cultured CD8+ T cells from PBMCs, obtained from culture after CMV antigen stimulation. The receptors were gathered from a human donor in good health (CMV status not recorded). Some clones in this sample may be carry-over from other donors' samples.

This clonotype was detected once. This chain links TRBV29-1 with TRBJ2-7; 9 bases fit TRBD2. Looked up from germline, CDR1 is SQVTM and CDR2 is ANQGSEA. The CDR3 runs 15 residues. After removal of 3 bases from V and 1 base from J, the junction contained 7 bases not matched to a gene. This CDR3 is CSVEMGSGGSYEQYV. CDR3 coding DNA: TGCAGCGTTGAGATGGGTAGCGGGGGTTCCTACGAGCAGTACGTC.

The table lists this clonotype with a few counts. The genes are TRBV27 and TRBJ2-1; the match to TRBD1 covers 12 bases. CDR3 length: 15 amino acids. V lost 6 bases to trimming and J lost 6 bases; unmatched junction nucleotides: 6. Per the germline V gene, CDR1 is MNHEY and CDR2 is SMNVEV (reference sequence). CDR3 sequence: CASSPGQGAFNEQFF. The CDR3 nucleotides read TGTGCCAGCAGCCCGGGACAGGGGGCGTTCAATGAGCAGTTCTTC.

A few counts support this clonotype. The J gene is TRBJ2-1, the V gene TRBV27; the D is unclear. From germline, CDR1 is MNHEY and CDR2 SMNVEV (reference sequence). The CDR3 consists of 15 residues. V was pared by 0 bases and J by 4 bases, with 10 bases between. In nucleotides, the CDR3 is TGTGCCAGCAGTTTATCTGGGGTGGGTTACAATGAGCAGTTCTTC. This codes for CASSLSGVGYNEQFF.

CDR3 amino acids: CASSQDPLKNYGYTF. Here the CDR3 DNA reads TGCGCCAGCAGCCAAGACCCTTTAAAAAATTATGGCTACACCTTC. The rearrangement joins TRBV4-1 to TRBJ1-2; D gene uncertain. V was cut by 0 bases and J by 5 bases, with 13 bases left in between. Per the germline V gene, CDR1 is MGHRA and CDR2 is YSYEKL. The CDR3 consists of 15 residues.

V usage is TRBV6-5 and J usage is TRBJ2-3, with unresolved D. V was clipped by 6 bases and J by 0 bases, with 13 bases between them. CDR1 and CDR2 (germline): MNHEY, SVGAGI. The length of the CDR3 is 15 residues. This chain's CDR3 is CASSLSHGSTDTQYF. The CDR3 DNA follows: TGTGCCAGCAGCCTCTCCCACGGAAGCACAGATACGCAGTATTTT.

This sequence joins TRBV27 and TRBJ1-5; no clear D gene. Germline lookup yields CDR1 MNHEY and CDR2 SMNVEV (reference sequence). The CDR3 is 15 residues long. The germline V and J ends were trimmed by 7 bases and 4 bases, with 17 bases remaining between them. The CDR3 sequence: CASNPSWASNQPQHF. Here the CDR3 DNA reads TGTGCCAGCAACCCCTCTTGGGCGTCGAATCAGCCCCAGCATTTT.

This clonotype was picked up a small number of times. J is TRBJ1-2 and V is TRBV4-1, with D perhaps matching TRBD1 (5 bases). Per the germline V gene, CDR1 is MGHRA and CDR2 is YSYEKL. CDR3 length equals 16 residues. Deletions cut 4 bases from V and 2 bases from J, with 17 bases between. This CDR3 reads CASSPSSGRANYGYTF. For the CDR3, the DNA is TGCGCCAGCAGCCCGTCCTCTGGCAGGGCAAACTATGGCTACACCTTC.

This clonotype was seen repeatedly, ten times or more. The chain carries TRBV7-6 and TRBJ2-1; maybe TRBD2 (6 bases). Between the trimmed V and J ends, which lost 8 bases and 0 bases, there was a span of 14 bases. Germline V gives CDR1 SGHVS, CDR2 FNYEAQ. This CDR3 spans 15 amino acids. The CDR3 sequence is CASSGLASSYNEQFF. In DNA form, the CDR3 reads TGTGCCAGCTCTGGGCTAGCGAGCTCCTACAATGAGCAGTTCTTC.

The chain carries TRBV6-2 or TRBV6-3 and TRBJ1-5; D gene ambiguous. In germline, CDR1 is MNHEY, CDR2 SVGEGT. The ends were cut back, 7 bases at V and 7 bases at J, with 20 bases in the middle. This CDR3 contains 15 residues. The CDR3: CASNPEWESVQPQHF. The CDR3 DNA sequence: TGTGCCAGCAACCCAGAATGGGAAAGTGTACAGCCCCAGCATTTT.

This clonotype was observed a few times. The chain joins TRBV7-6 to TRBJ2-3, with 15 bases that match TRBD2. V trimming: 2 bases; J trimming: 2 bases; junction bases outside the gene matches: 5. This CDR3 comprises 18 residues. Germline V gene sequence: CDR1 SGHVS, CDR2 FNYEAQ. This CDR3 reads CASSLPGLAGGVTDTQYF. The CDR3 nucleotides read TGTGCCAGCAGCTTACCGGGACTAGCGGGGGGAGTCACAGATACGCAGTATTTT.

The V call is TRBV7-3, the J call TRBJ2-3; 12 bases align to TRBD1. CDR3 length: 16 amino acids. The V gene end was trimmed by 3 bases and the J gene end by 2 bases; junction bases not matched to a gene: 3. Germline V CDR1 and CDR2: SGHTA, FQGTGA. The CDR3 protein is CASSLGQGAATDTQYF. DNA for the CDR3: TGTGCCAGCAGCTTGGGACAGGGGGCTGCCACAGATACGCAGTATTTT. Supplemented by reference TRBV7-3 and TRBJ2-3, the full variable domain reads GAGVSQTPSNKVTEKGKYVELRCDPISGHTALYWYRQSLGQGPEFLIYFQGTGAADDSGLPNDRFFAVRPEGSVSTLKIQRTERGDSAVYLCASSLGQGAATDTQYFGPGTRLTVL.

This clonotype was picked up a small number of times. The chain uses TRBV27 and TRBJ2-1; D may be TRBD2 (5 bases). The germline V gene has CDR1 MNHEY and CDR2 SMNVEV (reference sequence). The CDR3 is 14 residues long. The V gene lost 5 bases and the J gene lost 5 bases, with 13 bases spanning the gap. Here the CDR3 reads CASSTDYNNNEQFF. The DNA for the CDR3 is TGTGCCAGCAGTACAGACTATAATAACAATGAGCAGTTCTTC.

Only a few counts were recorded for this clonotype. The chain carries TRBV6-2 or TRBV6-3 and TRBJ2-7, with D tentatively TRBD1 (6 bases). Trimming stripped 7 bases from V and 3 bases from J, with 16 bases between. The CDR3 sequence is 14 residues long. Looked up from germline, CDR1 is MNHEY and CDR2 is SVGEGT. CDR3 in DNA: TGTGCCAGCACCGACGGGACACCACACTACGAGCAGTACTTC. This gives the protein CASTDGTPHYEQYF.